Listed below are T cell receptor beta chains from one sample, sequenced in a study of memory CD8 T cells in hepatitis C reinfection. Only in-frame clones appear in the TCRdb table, and some are missing; sequencing was by immunoSEQ multiplex PCR. In the table there are tens of thousands of clones, around nine tenths of which are singletons. Sequencing was carried out using naive CD8+ T cells sorted from blood. Every receptor here comes from a man aged 18 to 30 with hepatitis C virus infection. CDR3s include the opening cysteine and the closing phenylalanine or tryptophan. A D gene is named only where the DNA matches it firmly. Clone size, where shown, is once, few, many, or a class for clones that have expanded.

j_gene: TRBJ2-1; d_gene: NA; v_gene: TRBV7-3; abundance: NA; CDR3aa: CASSLYGSSYNEQFF; CDR3nt: TGTGCCAGCAGCTTATACGGGAGCTCCTACAATGAGCAGTTCTTC
j_gene: TRBJ1-5; d_gene: NA; v_gene: TRBV2; abundance: few; CDR3aa: CASSGGGSQPQHF; CDR3nt: TGTGCCAGCAGTGGAGGGGGTTCGCAGCCCCAGCATTTT
j_gene: TRBJ1-4; d_gene: NA; v_gene: TRBV10-3; abundance: few; CDR3aa: CAIADPVATNEKLFF; CDR3nt: TGTGCCATCGCGGATCCCGTTGCAACTAATGAAAAACTGTTTTTT
j_gene: TRBJ2-1; d_gene: TRBD2; v_gene: TRBV7-9; abundance: NA; CDR3aa: CASSPRLAGGVNNEQFF; CDR3nt: TGTGCCAGCAGCCCCCGACTAGCGGGGGGCGTCAACAATGAGCAGTTCTTC
j_gene: TRBJ2-5; d_gene: TRBD2; v_gene: TRBV4-1; abundance: NA; CDR3aa: CASSQLAGGEETQYF; CDR3nt: TGCGCCAGCAGCCAGCTAGCGGGAGGAGAGGAGACCCAGTACTTC
j_gene: TRBJ2-3; d_gene: NA; v_gene: TRBV2; abundance: once; CDR3aa: CASSPDRSFTDTQYF; CDR3nt: TGTGCCAGCAGTCCAGACAGGTCTTTCACAGATACGCAGTATTTT
j_gene: TRBJ2-1; d_gene: TRBD2; v_gene: TRBV19; abundance: NA; CDR3aa: CASSRIAGGYNEQFF; CDR3nt: TGTGCCAGTAGTAGAATAGCGGGGGGCTACAATGAGCAGTTCTTC
j_gene: TRBJ2-5; d_gene: TRBD2; v_gene: TRBV28; abundance: NA; CDR3aa: CASSLGTGGGEETQYF; CDR3nt: TGTGCCAGCAGCCTTGGGACGGGAGGGGGTGAGGAGACCCAGTACTTC
j_gene: TRBJ2-2; d_gene: TRBD2; v_gene: TRBV5-1; abundance: NA; CDR3aa: CASSLVWGTSVTGELFF; CDR3nt: TGCGCCAGCAGCTTGGTGTGGGGGACTAGCGTCACCGGGGAGCTGTTTTTT
j_gene: TRBJ1-2; d_gene: NA; v_gene: TRBV30; abundance: NA; CDR3aa: CAWSGAVTNYGYTF; CDR3nt: TGTGCCTGGAGTGGGGCGGTGACTAATTATGGCTACACCTTC
j_gene: TRBJ2-1; d_gene: NA; v_gene: TRBV15; abundance: NA; CDR3aa: CATRRMGGGTYNEQFF; CDR3nt: TGTGCCACCAGAAGGATGGGGGGTGGGACCTACAATGAGCAGTTCTTC
j_gene: TRBJ1-2; d_gene: NA; v_gene: TRBV4-3; abundance: NA; CDR3aa: CASSQANGNYGYTF; CDR3nt: TGCGCCAGCAGCCAAGCGAACGGGAACTATGGCTACACCTTC
j_gene: TRBJ1-1; d_gene: NA; v_gene: TRBV5-4; abundance: NA; CDR3aa: CASSLTGTGYGTEAFF; CDR3nt: TGTGCCAGCAGCCTTACTGGCACAGGGTATGGCACTGAAGCTTTCTTT
j_gene: TRBJ2-7; d_gene: TRBD2; v_gene: TRBV2; abundance: few; CDR3aa: CASSAPGRVYEQYF; CDR3nt: TGTGCCAGCAGTGCCCCCGGGAGGGTCTACGAGCAGTACTTC
j_gene: TRBJ1-5; d_gene: NA; v_gene: TRBV7-2; abundance: NA; CDR3aa: CASSLARDNQPQHF; CDR3nt: TGTGCCAGCAGCTTAGCGCGGGACAATCAGCCCCAGCATTTT
j_gene: TRBJ2-4; d_gene: NA; v_gene: TRBV15; abundance: NA; CDR3aa: CATSNFEVIAKNIQYF; CDR3nt: TGTGCCACCAGCAATTTCGAGGTTATAGCCAAAAACATTCAGTACTTC
j_gene: TRBJ2-7; d_gene: NA; v_gene: TRBV6-1; abundance: NA; CDR3aa: CATELAGEQYF; CDR3nt: TGTGCCACCGAGCTTGCGGGGGAGCAGTACTTC
j_gene: TRBJ2-1; d_gene: TRBD1; v_gene: TRBV7-9; abundance: NA; CDR3aa: CASSPDRGVTDEQFF; CDR3nt: TGTGCCAGCAGTCCGGACAGGGGGGTTACGGATGAGCAGTTCTTC
j_gene: TRBJ1-3; d_gene: NA; v_gene: TRBV5-1; abundance: NA; CDR3aa: CASSVNRDTHSGSTIYF; CDR3nt: TGCGCCAGCAGCGTAAACCGGGACACGCACTCTGGAAGCACCATATATTTT
j_gene: TRBJ2-7; d_gene: NA; v_gene: TRBV2; abundance: NA; CDR3aa: CASSEEGEVHEQYF; CDR3nt: TGTGCCAGCAGTGAGGAAGGGGAGGTCCACGAGCAGTACTTC
j_gene: TRBJ2-3; d_gene: NA; v_gene: TRBV6-5; abundance: NA; CDR3aa: CASGRDTQYF; CDR3nt: TGTGCCAGCGGGAGGGATACGCAGTATTTT
j_gene: TRBJ1-1; d_gene: NA; v_gene: TRBV19; abundance: NA; CDR3aa: CASKIEAVPERNTEAFF; CDR3nt: TGTGCCAGTAAGATTGAGGCAGTCCCCGAAAGGAACACTGAAGCTTTCTTT
j_gene: TRBJ2-7; d_gene: NA; v_gene: TRBV5-1; abundance: NA; CDR3aa: CASSFTGNEQYF; CDR3nt: TGCGCCAGCAGCTTTACAGGGAACGAGCAGTACTTC
j_gene: TRBJ2-1; d_gene: TRBD1; v_gene: TRBV19; abundance: NA; CDR3aa: CASTIGTGTDLYNEQFF; CDR3nt: TGTGCCAGTACTATCGGGACAGGAACCGACCTCTACAATGAGCAGTTCTTC
j_gene: TRBJ2-5; d_gene: NA; v_gene: TRBV4-1; abundance: NA; CDR3aa: CASSRNTGPRRETQYF; CDR3nt: TGTGCCAGCAGCCGGAATACGGGCCCTCGGAGGGAGACCCAGTACTTC
j_gene: TRBJ2-1; d_gene: TRBD2; v_gene: TRBV5-1; abundance: NA; CDR3aa: CASSLDGRGDNEQFF; CDR3nt: TGCGCCAGCAGCTTGGACGGGAGGGGTGACAATGAGCAGTTCTTC
j_gene: TRBJ2-5; d_gene: NA; v_gene: TRBV7-9; abundance: NA; CDR3aa: CASSLAPSPARETQYF; CDR3nt: TGTGCCAGCAGCTTAGCCCCTAGTCCCGCTAGGGAGACCCAGTACTTC
j_gene: TRBJ2-3; d_gene: TRBD2; v_gene: TRBV9; abundance: NA; CDR3aa: CASSVEGGGADTQYF; CDR3nt: TGTGCCAGCAGCGTAGAAGGCGGGGGGGCTGATACGCAGTATTTT